A single sample is the source of the 12 T cell receptor beta chains below, sequenced in a study of response to subunit inactivated influenza vaccine. A single record per CDR3 protein comes from TCRdb applying MiXCR to the RT-PCR reads. Found here are about 500,000 distinct CDR3 sequences, 10% to 15% of them singletons; the top ten hold 13%. This material consisted of PBMCs from blood, taken about 6 weeks after vaccination. The receptors stem from a man aged 50-59 years who received an inactivated influenza vaccine.

The chain uses TRBV11-2 and TRBJ2-7; 9 nucleotides line up with TRBD1. Germline V gives CDR1 SGHAT, CDR2 FQNNGV. CDR3 length equals 15 residues. The V and J ends lost 5 bases and 6 bases, in that order; junction bases with no gene match: 11. The CDR3 region is CASSTSGTGSFEQYF. Written as DNA, the CDR3 is TGTGCCAGCAGCACGTCCGGGACAGGGTCGTTCGAGCAGTACTTC. Together with reference TRBV11-2 and TRBJ2-7, the CDR3 gives the full variable domain: EAGVAQSPRYKIIEKRQSVAFWCNPISGHATLYWYQQILGQGPKLLIQFQNNGVVDDSQLPKDRFSAERLKGVDSTLKIQPAKLEDSAVYLCASSTSGTGSFEQYFGPGTRLTVT.

This clonotype was detected only a few times. The rearrangement uses TRBV28 and TRBJ1-1; a weak D match, TRBD1 (6 bases). V lost 6 bases and J 1 base, leaving 12 bases between the germline ends. The CDR3 runs 14 residues. Germline V lookup: CDR1 MDHEN, CDR2 SYDVKM. CDR3 bases: TGTGCCAGCAGCCCTACAGGGAGGAACACTGAAGCTTTCTTT. It translates to CASSPTGRNTEAFF.

The J gene is TRBJ2-5, the V gene TRBV6-5, with 10 bases aligning to TRBD2. Germline loops: CDR1 MNHEY, CDR2 SVGAGI. V was pared by 4 bases and J by 4 bases, with 6 bases of the junction left unmatched. The CDR3 is 15 residues long. CDR3 sequence: CASSSKAGGPETQYF. The CDR3 region has the DNA TGTGCCAGCAGTTCTAAAGCGGGGGGGCCAGAGACCCAGTACTTC.

This clonotype was seen at least ten times. The chain is built from TRBV6-5 and TRBJ2-3; D may be TRBD2 (6 bases). CDR1 is MNHEY, CDR2 SVGAGI, per germline. CDR3 length: 15 amino acids. Trimming cost V 0 bases and J 1 base, with 8 bases left between them. The CDR3 bases are TGTGCCAGCAGTTACTCGGGCGGGGGCACAGATACGCAGTATTTT. It translates to CASSYSGGGTDTQYF.

This chain links TRBV27 with TRBJ1-1; 10 nucleotides match TRBD1. Germline-derived CDR1 and CDR2 are MNHEY and SMNVEV (reference sequence). The V segment lost 6 bases and the J segment 11 bases; nucleotides outside the gene matches: 6. The CDR3 length is 12 residues. The CDR3 region is CASRPDRGPAFF. The DNA for the CDR3 is TGTGCCAGCAGACCCGACAGGGGGCCTGCTTTCTTT.

The chain recombines TRBV6-5 with TRBJ2-1; 11 bases align to TRBD2. This CDR3 contains 17 residues. After removal of 0 bases from V and 9 bases from J, the junction contained 10 bases not matched to a gene. Germline V CDR1 and CDR2: MNHEY, SVGAGI. DNA for the CDR3: TGTGCCAGCAGTTACTCCAGTCTAGCGGGGGGTCAGAGTGAGCAGTTCTTC. It specifies CASSYSSLAGGQSEQFF.

As for this clonotype: At one of its ends the junction is not consistent with the germline gene, which may arise from a read error. The chain joins TRBV12-3 or TRBV12-4 to TRBJ2-3; 9 positions match TRBD2. This CDR3 region has 18 residues. CDR3 in amino acids: CARSWGTSLTLSTDTQYF. The CDR3 coding sequence is TGTGCCCGCAGTTGGGGGACTAGCCTAACACTAAGCACAGATACGCAGTATTTT.

The rearrangement joins TRBV11-1 to TRBJ2-1; the match to TRBD2 covers 10 bases. V trimming: 3 bases; J trimming: 5 bases; junction bases outside the gene matches: 13. CDR3 length: 18 residues. CDR1 is SGHAT and CDR2 is FQDESV in the germline V gene (reference sequence). Here the CDR3 DNA reads TGTGCCAGCAGCTTTACCCTAGCGGGAGCGTATAGGGACAATGAGCAGTTCTTC. Its translation is CASSFTLAGAYRDNEQFF.

V gene TRBV12-3 or TRBV12-4 combines with J gene TRBJ2-7; D is possibly TRBD2 (5 bases). This CDR3 contains 16 residues. V dropped 7 bases and J dropped 4 bases, with 23 bases sitting between them. The DNA for the CDR3 is TGTGCCAGCACGCCCCAGGCCGGGGTCTATATTTACGAGCAGTACTTC. It is translated as CASTPQAGVYIYEQYF.

This clonotype was seen more than once but under ten times. The chain carries TRBV5-5 and TRBJ2-3, with no clear D. The V and J ends lost 0 bases and 1 base respectively, with 12 bases between them. Germline-derived CDR1 and CDR2 are SGHKS and YYEKEE (reference sequence). The CDR3 consists of 16 residues. The CDR3 reads CASSLAWATRTDTQYF. The CDR3 DNA reads TGTGCCAGCAGCTTGGCCTGGGCAACACGCACAGATACGCAGTATTTT.

V gene TRBV2 combines with J gene TRBJ2-2; D is possibly TRBD2 (5 bases). V lost 3 bases and J lost 4, with 12 bases in between. From germline, CDR1 is SNHLY and CDR2 FYNNEI. The CDR3 has 15 amino acids. The CDR3 nucleotides are TGTGCCAGCAGTGAGAGGACCGCGGGCACCGGGGAGCTGTTTTTT. As protein: CASSERTAGTGELFF.

This clonotype has just a few counts. This chain connects TRBV20-1 to TRBJ2-5; D is uncertain. The CDR3 spans 13 residues. Germline loops: CDR1 DFQATT, CDR2 SNEGSKA (reference sequence). Trimming took off 3 bases at V and 2 bases at J, with 10 bases between the two ends. The CDR3 loop is CSASPQIQETQYF. The CDR3 DNA sequence: TGCAGTGCTAGCCCCCAGATACAAGAGACCCAGTACTTC.